A single sample is the source of the 20 T cell receptor beta chains below, sequenced in a study of monozygotic twins with inflammatory bowel disease. No DNA is given; TCRdb re-called the 5' RACE reads and lists each CDR3 protein once. The sample table includes about 140,000 distinct CDR3 sequences. The sample comprised blood. The receptors come from a human donor with ulcerative colitis or Crohn's disease, or a healthy co-twin of an affected twin (not recorded which).

The chain has TRBV5-1 and TRBJ2-5. Germline V lookup: CDR1 SGHRS, CDR2 YFSETQ. This CDR3 is built from 12 residues. CDR3 loop: CASSFGAETQYF.

The J gene is TRBJ2-4, the V gene TRBV6-2 or TRBV6-3; no DNA is available, so the TRBD2 call from TCRdb remains unchecked. Germline V gene lookup returns CDR1 MNHEY and CDR2 SVGEGT. The CDR3 has 17 residues. The CDR3 reads CASSPISGGLAKNIQYF.

The V gene is TRBV27, the J gene TRBJ2-1. The CDR3 has 15 amino acids. Germline V gene lookup returns CDR1 MNHEY and CDR2 SMNVEV (reference sequence). Here the CDR3 reads CASSWSGGSYNEQFF.

CDR3: CASSTTGAGYEQHF. The V call is TRBV7-2, the J call TRBJ2-7; TCRdb names TRBD1, which stays unverified in the absence of DNA. The germline V gene has CDR1 SGHTA and CDR2 FQGNSA. The CDR3 is 14 residues long.

J is TRBJ2-5 and V is TRBV7-2; TCRdb picks TRBD2, but there is no DNA to check that call. CDR3 size: 17 residues. Germline CDR1 SGHTA, CDR2 FQGNSA. The CDR3 is CASSPPGLAGAPETQYF.

The chain carries TRBV7-3 and TRBJ2-2. Germline V gives CDR1 SGHTA, CDR2 FQGTGA. The CDR3 runs 15 residues. CDR3 amino acids: CASSLYPGNTGELFF.

V and J are TRBV12-3 or TRBV12-4 and TRBJ2-5; TCRdb outputs TRBD1, but without DNA this stays unchecked. There are 16 residues in the CDR3. CDR3 loop: CASRLTGTGSQETQYF.

The rearrangement joins TRBV9 to TRBJ2-6. The CDR3 has 13 amino acids. Germline values: CDR1 SGDLS, CDR2 YYNGEE. The CDR3 here is CASSSSGANVLTF.

The gene calls are TRBV28 and TRBJ1-1; TCRdb's D call of TRBD1 is untestable without DNA. This CDR3 contains 17 residues. The germline V gene encodes CDR1 MDHEN and CDR2 SYDVKM. CDR3 residues: CASSLEGLSDRVRAAFF.

V is TRBV18 and J is TRBJ1-5; TCRdb gives TRBD1 as the D gene, but with no DNA this cannot be confirmed. CDR1 and CDR2 (germline): KGHSH, LQKENI. This CDR3 has 15 residues. Here the CDR3 reads CASSGDRHQGQPQHF.

The V and J genes are TRBV7-9 and TRBJ1-2; TCRdb lists TRBD1, though no DNA is available to test this call. This CDR3 spans 16 amino acids. The germline V gene has CDR1 SEHNR and CDR2 FQNEAQ (reference sequence). The CDR3: CASSLKTGTGVYGYTF.

The chain has TRBV2 and TRBJ2-7; no DNA is available, so the TRBD1 call from TCRdb remains unchecked. CDR3 size: 14 residues. Germline loops: CDR1 SNHLY, CDR2 FYNNEI. CDR3 sequence reads: CASSEQGETYEQYF.

The chain links TRBV6-1 to TRBJ2-7; with no DNA, the TCRdb D assignment of TRBD1 cannot be verified. The CDR3 extends over 13 amino acids. Looked up from germline, CDR1 is MNHNS and CDR2 is SASEGT. The CDR3 here is CASRQGWDYEQYF.

CDR3 protein: CASSQRYSNQPQHF. This chain joins TRBV27 and TRBJ1-5. The CDR3 totals 14 residues. From germline, CDR1 is MNHEY and CDR2 SMNVEV (reference sequence).

This rearrangement joins TRBV24-1 to TRBJ2-3; the TRBD2 assignment by TCRdb is unverifiable without DNA. The CDR3 contains 19 residues. Germline values: CDR1 KGHDR, CDR2 SFDVKD. The chain's CDR3 is CATSVPPRRTEPSTDTQYF.

V usage is TRBV7-9 and J usage is TRBJ2-1. CDR1 SEHNR and CDR2 FQNEAQ come from the germline V gene (reference sequence). This CDR3 has 15 amino acids. The CDR3: CASSLSGYSYNEQFF.

The V call is TRBV18, the J call TRBJ1-2; the D call from TCRdb, TRBD1, cannot be confirmed without DNA. Looked up from germline, CDR1 is KGHSH and CDR2 is LQKENI. There are 15 residues in the CDR3. CDR3 region: CASFLPQTGDYGYTF.

The genes are TRBV5-1 and TRBJ2-1; TCRdb designates TRBD2, a call that cannot be tested without DNA. Germline CDR1 reads SGHRS; CDR2 reads YFSETQ. The CDR3 totals 16 residues. Here the CDR3 reads CASSLEVAGGRRRQFF.

The gene calls are TRBV12-3 or TRBV12-4 and TRBJ1-1. The CDR3 is 13 residues long. The chain's CDR3 is CASRVTQNTEAFF.

This chain uses TRBV4-1 with TRBJ2-5; TCRdb selects TRBD1, and the lack of DNA leaves this call unchecked. Looked up from germline, CDR1 is MGHRA and CDR2 is YSYEKL. The CDR3 length is 13 residues. CDR3 loop: CASSPTGIETQYF.